Listed here are 4 T cell receptor beta chains from one sample, sequenced in a study of vaccination and CD4 T cells after COVID-19. The Oncomine TCR Beta short-read assay sequenced DNA from cultured CD4+ T cells. TCRdb re-called the PCR reads through MiXCR, storing one row per CDR3 protein. Of about 12,000 distinct CDR3 sequences in the sample, approximately 60% are singletons; the top ten hold roughly 8%. For these receptors, no antigen is known. Treatment specified: approximately nine-day PBMC culture with coronavirus spike peptide pools or control peptides (ViraFEST assay). Material for sequencing was CD4+ T cells from blood, cultured in vitro. These receptors were collected from a human donor who had recovered from COVID-19.

The genes are TRBV20-1 and TRBJ1-5; D may be TRBD1 (5 bases). The CDR3 sequence is 12 residues long. V lost 3 bases and J lost 2, with 5 bases in between. The germline gives CDR1 DFQATT, CDR2 SNEGSKA (reference sequence). CDR3 DNA: TGCAGTGCTAGGACAGGCAATCAGCCCCAGCATTTT. It encodes CSARTGNQPQHF.

Here the CDR3 reads CASSYRDRGAYGYTF. Written as DNA, the CDR3 is TGTGCCAGCAGTTACAGGGACAGGGGGGCCTATGGCTACACCTTC. V usage is TRBV6-5 and J usage is TRBJ1-2; 11 bases map to TRBD1. After removal of 2 bases from V and 4 bases from J, the junction contained 3 bases not matched to a gene. Germline lookup yields CDR1 MNHEY and CDR2 SVGAGI. The CDR3 extends over 15 amino acids.

V gene TRBV20-1 combines with J gene TRBJ1-6; D perhaps matches TRBD1 (6 bases). This CDR3 spans 11 amino acids. V lost 2 bases and J lost 14, with 10 bases in between. Germline-derived CDR1 and CDR2 are DFQATT and SNEGSKA (reference sequence). CDR3 bases: TGCAGTGCTAGAACCACAGGGTCCCTCCACTTT. This translates into CSARTTGSLHF.

The chain uses TRBV20-1 and TRBJ1-6, with 10 bases aligning to TRBD1. The CDR3 has 15 amino acids. The germline CDR1 and CDR2 sequences are DFQATT and SNEGSKA (reference sequence). V was clipped by 0 bases and J by 10 bases; unmatched bases: 6. The CDR3 reads CSARDYGTGVSPLHF. The CDR3 nucleotides are TGCAGTGCTAGAGATTACGGGACAGGGGTGTCACCCCTCCACTTT.